What follows are 24 T cell receptor beta chains derived from one specimen sequenced in a study of blood T cells in healthy people across ages. PCR was performed a second time for roughly 7 to 11 cycles using a sample-barcoded 5' primer and a J-beta primer mix. TCRdb used MiXCR to reprocess the 5' RACE reads, holding one entry per CDR3 protein. The data show roughly 800,000 distinct CDR3 sequences, with 53% seen just once and approximately 41% held by the top ten. The specimen sequenced was blood. Receptors originate from a man at least 80 years old in good health.

The V call is TRBV10-2, the J call TRBJ2-1; maybe TRBD1 (6 bases). Germline V gives CDR1 WSHSY, CDR2 SAAADI. This CDR3 is built from 13 residues. The CDR3 DNA reads TGCGGGTCAGGGGCTAGCAGATACAATGAGCAGTTCTTC. It encodes CGSGASRYNEQFF.

The rearrangement uses TRBV5-1 and TRBJ1-1, with 8 bases that match TRBD1. This CDR3 has 14 amino acids. Looked up from germline, CDR1 is SGHRS and CDR2 is YFSETQ. V shed 1 base, J shed 3 bases, and the junction held 2 bases outside the gene matches. The DNA of the CDR3 is TGCGCCAGCAGCTTGACAGGGGGGTACACTGAAGCTTTCTTT. This translates into CASSLTGGYTEAFF.

The table lists this clonotype with a few counts. The V call is TRBV10-1, the J call TRBJ1-1; D unclear. CDR3 length: 13 residues. V was shortened by 3 bases and J by 1 base, with 6 bases between the two germline ends. Per germline, CDR1 WNHNN and CDR2 SYGVQD (reference sequence). CDR3: CASSDFTNTEAFF. Written as DNA, the CDR3 is TGCGCCAGCAGTGATTTCACGAACACTGAAGCTTTCTTT.

The rearrangement joins TRBV7-2 to TRBJ2-7; tentative D call: TRBD1 (6 bases). Trimming left V 2 bases short and J 5 bases short, with 13 bases between. The CDR3 totals 14 residues. Germline V gene sequence: CDR1 SGHTA, CDR2 FQGNSA. CDR3 nucleotides: TGTGCCAGCAGCTTAAGGGGCAGGGGTAACGAGCAGTACTTC. It translates to CASSLRGRGNEQYF.

This clonotype was recorded a few times. The chain is built from TRBV29-1 and TRBJ2-7, with D perhaps matching TRBD2 (5 bases). The V gene lost 7 bases and the J gene lost 0 bases, with 16 bases spanning the gap. CDR1 is SQVTM and CDR2 is ANQGSEA in the germline V gene. This CDR3 contains 14 residues. In DNA form, the CDR3 reads TGCAGCGCCGCCCTGGCGGGTGACTCCTACGAGCAGTACTTC. Protein: CSAALAGDSYEQYF.

V is TRBV12-3 or TRBV12-4 and J is TRBJ2-1; 11 nucleotides align to TRBD1. The CDR3 totals 16 residues. V shed 5 bases and J 7 bases; nucleotides not matched to a gene: 10. The CDR3 reads CASSQIPGQGENEQFF. The DNA of the CDR3 is TGTGCCAGCAGTCAGATTCCGGGACAGGGGGAGAATGAGCAGTTCTTC.

The V gene is TRBV11-2, the J gene TRBJ2-5, with 7 bases that match TRBD2. This CDR3 spans 14 amino acids. The V and J ends lost 1 base and 7 bases, in that order; junction bases with no gene match: 6. Looked up from germline, CDR1 is SGHAT and CDR2 is FQNNGV. The CDR3 sequence is CASSLVGGGRTQYF. The CDR3 DNA is TGTGCCAGCAGCTTAGTTGGGGGGGGTAGGACCCAGTACTTC. Full variable domain (missing parts from reference TRBV11-2 and TRBJ2-5): EAGVAQSPRYKIIEKRQSVAFWCNPISGHATLYWYQQILGQGPKLLIQFQNNGVVDDSQLPKDRFSAERLKGVDSTLKIQPAKLEDSAVYLCASSLVGGGRTQYFGPGTRLLVL.

In the case of this clonotype: Its ends do not fully match the called genes, so a read error is possible. V usage is TRBV27 and J usage is TRBJ1-4; D perhaps matches TRBD1 (5 bases). Per the germline V gene, CDR1 is MNHEY and CDR2 is SMNVEV (reference sequence). CDR3 length: 13 residues. CDR3 region: CTSRKGLWEKLFF. In DNA, the CDR3 is TGTACCAGCAGGAAGGGGTTGTGGGAAAAACTGTTTTTT.

The chain joins TRBV27 to TRBJ2-1; 8 bases fit TRBD2. Germline assignment: CDR1 MNHEY and CDR2 SMNVEV (reference sequence). V lost 7 bases and J lost 10; bases outside the gene matches: 6. CDR3 size: 12 residues. The CDR3 DNA sequence: TGTGCCAGCACCCGGGCTAGCGGGGAGCAGTTCTTC. Translating it yields CASTRASGEQFF.

V is TRBV5-4 and J is TRBJ2-3; 10 bases align to TRBD1. With 4 bases clipped from V and 6 bases from J, the junction kept 5 bases outside the gene matches. The CDR3 contains 14 residues. Germline V gene sequence: CDR1 SGHNT, CDR2 YYREEE (reference sequence). CDR3 nucleotides: TGTGCCAGCAGCACTCCGGGACAGGGGGATACGCAGTATTTT. It is translated as CASSTPGQGDTQYF. The variable domain in full, completed from reference TRBV5-4 and TRBJ2-3, reads ETGVTQSPTHLIKTRGQQVTLRCSSQSGHNTVSWYQQALGQGPQFIFQYYREEENGRGNFPPRFSGLQFPNYSSELNVNALELDDSALYLCASSTPGQGDTQYFGPGTRLTVL.

This chain joins TRBV12-3 or TRBV12-4 and TRBJ2-7; D remains unclear. The CDR3 runs 16 residues. Trimming left V 6 bases short and J 7 bases short, with 25 bases between. The CDR3 here is CASSRIGPGSLPEQYF. CDR3 DNA: TGTGCCAGCAGCCGAATCGGGCCAGGAAGCCTACCTGAGCAGTACTTC.

Details on this clonotype: One end of the junction is discordant with germline, which a read error may explain. V is TRBV7-7 and J is TRBJ1-6, with D unclear. Germline V gene sequence: CDR1 SSHAT, CDR2 FNYEAQ (reference sequence). The CDR3 is made up of 18 amino acids. The DNA for the CDR3 is TGTGCTAGCAGCTACGCCCCGGGCCGAAGCTCCTATAATCCACCCCTCCACTTT. Its protein product is CASSYAPGRSSYNPPLHF. Together with reference TRBV7-7 and TRBJ1-6, the CDR3 gives the full variable domain: GAGVSQSPRYKVTKRGQDVTLRCDPISSHATLYWYQQALGQGPEFLTYFNYEAQPDKSGLPSDRFSAERPEGSISTLTIQRTEQRDSAMYRCASSYAPGRSSYNPPLHFGNGTRLTVT.

The CDR3 nucleotides are TGCAGCGTCAGGGACAGGGGCGTTGCCGGGGAGCTGTTTTTT. It translates to CSVRDRGVAGELFF. This sequence joins TRBV29-1 and TRBJ2-2; 10 positions agree with TRBD1. This CDR3 comprises 14 residues. The V gene end was trimmed by 6 bases and the J gene end by 6 bases; junction bases not matched to a gene: 7. Per germline, CDR1 SQVTM and CDR2 ANQGSEA.

This chain connects TRBV18 to TRBJ2-1; D may correspond to TRBD1 or TRBD2 (5 bases each). Germline V gives CDR1 KGHSH, CDR2 LQKENI. This CDR3 has 12 residues. Trimming shortened V by 6 bases and J by 10 bases, and 13 bases separated the two germline ends. CDR3 amino acids: CASSPKEGEQFF. The CDR3 coding sequence is TGTGCCAGCTCCCCAAAAGAGGGGGAGCAGTTCTTC.

There are many counts of this clonotype. The chain is built from TRBV29-1 and TRBJ1-2, with D unresolved. The V gene's germline CDR1 is SQVTM and CDR2 ANQGSEA. Trimming removed 5 bases at V and 8 bases at J, with 12 bases between. The CDR3 sequence is 11 residues long. CDR3 coding DNA: TGCAGCGTTTATCAGGTGCCCGGCTACACCTTC. Amino acid sequence: CSVYQVPGYTF.

This rearrangement joins TRBV6-6 to TRBJ2-2; D may be TRBD1 (5 bases). V was shortened by 6 bases and J by 0 bases, with 11 bases between the two germline ends. Germline CDR1 MNHNY, CDR2 SVGAGI (reference sequence). The CDR3 consists of 15 residues. CDR3 sequence: CASRNRQTNTGELFF. Here the CDR3 DNA reads TGTGCCAGCAGGAACAGACAGACGAACACCGGGGAGCTGTTTTTT.

This sequence joins TRBV12-3 or TRBV12-4 and TRBJ2-1, with unresolved D. This CDR3 has 15 residues. Trimming shortened V by 3 bases and J by 0 bases, and 9 bases separated the two germline ends. The CDR3 loop reads CASSFFLSSYNEQFF. CDR3 in DNA: TGTGCCAGCAGTTTCTTTTTGAGCTCCTACAATGAGCAGTTCTTC.

This clonotype turned up a few times. This chain joins TRBV6-1 and TRBJ2-7; D may be TRBD1 or TRBD2 (5 bases each). V dropped 7 bases and J dropped 4 bases, with 14 bases sitting between them. Germline V gives CDR1 MNHNS, CDR2 SASEGT. This CDR3 region has 13 residues. The CDR3 spells CASTHGAPYEQYF. The CDR3 coding sequence is TGTGCCAGCACCCACGGGGCCCCGTACGAGCAGTACTTC.

This clonotype has only a few counts. This chain links TRBV28 with TRBJ1-6; 9 bases are shared with TRBD1. The length of the CDR3 is 17 residues. Germline CDR1 MDHEN, CDR2 SYDVKM. V was pared by 2 bases and J by 9 bases, with 11 bases of the junction left unmatched. This CDR3 is CASSLPTGTGKSSPLHF. CDR3 in DNA: TGTGCCAGCAGTTTACCAACTGGGACAGGGAAGAGTTCACCCCTCCACTTT. The complete variable domain, with remaining parts taken from reference TRBV28 and TRBJ1-6, reads DVKVTQSSRYLVKRTGEKVFLECVQDMDHENMFWYRQDPGLGLRLIYFSYDVKMKEKGDIPEGYSVSREKKERFSLILESASTNQTSMYLCASSLPTGTGKSSPLHFGNGTRLTVT.

The genes are TRBV5-1 and TRBJ2-3; 7 nucleotides line up with TRBD2. V was pared by 5 bases and J by 2 bases, with 5 bases of the junction left unmatched. Germline-derived CDR1 and CDR2 are SGHRS and YFSETQ. CDR3 length equals 14 residues. CDR3 in DNA: TGCGCCAGCAGAGTAAGCGGGAACACAGATACGCAGTATTTT. As protein: CASRVSGNTDTQYF.

The chain's CDR3 is CASSRMTGAGNNSPLHF. The DNA for the CDR3 is TGTGCCAGCAGCCGAATGACAGGGGCGGGCAATAATTCACCCCTCCACTTT. This chain joins TRBV12-3 or TRBV12-4 and TRBJ1-6; TRBD1 matches at 8 bases. This CDR3 comprises 17 residues. V dropped 6 bases and J dropped 5; count of bases not matched to a gene: 12.

The J gene is TRBJ1-5, the V gene TRBV7-2; D is possibly TRBD1 (5 bases). Germline loops: CDR1 SGHTA, CDR2 FQGNSA. V lost 5 bases and J lost 4, with 15 bases in between. This CDR3 region has 15 residues. The CDR3 sequence: CASSPGSSGNQPQHF. Written as DNA, the CDR3 is TGTGCCAGCAGCCCCGGATCTTCAGGGAATCAGCCCCAGCATTTT.

V and J are TRBV7-8 and TRBJ1-5; no clear D. V dropped 0 bases and J dropped 3 bases, with 12 bases sitting between them. CDR3 length: 16 residues. Germline lookup yields CDR1 SGHVS and CDR2 FQNEAQ. The CDR3 bases are TGTGCCAGCAGCTTAGCCCGGGTACGGGTCAATCAGCCCCAGCATTTT. It codes for CASSLARVRVNQPQHF.

The chain recombines TRBV20-1 with TRBJ2-3; no clear D. The CDR3 sequence is 15 residues long. Germline V gene data show CDR1 as DFQATT and CDR2 as SNEGSKA (reference sequence). Trimming left V 4 bases short and J 1 base short, with 15 bases between. CDR3 protein: CSANYGRVRTDTQYF. The DNA of the CDR3 is TGCAGTGCTAACTATGGAAGGGTCCGCACAGATACGCAGTATTTT.